This passage covers 24 T cell receptor beta chains from one sample sequenced in a study of blood T cell repertoires in COVID-19. TCRdb's copy holds only in-frame clones and misses some; the assay was immunoSEQ multiplex PCR. Of hundreds of thousands of clones in the sample, just over 85% were seen once. Specimen: peripheral blood. The receptor set was obtained from an elderly man with acute or convalescent COVID-19.

V and J are TRBV5-1 and TRBJ2-2; TRBD1 matches 7 bases. The CDR3 contains 16 residues. The J segment lost 2 bases and the V segment lost 0 bases, leaving 4 bases of the junction unmatched. Germline CDR1 is SGHRS and CDR2 is YFSETQ. CDR3 DNA sequence: TGCGCCAGCAGCTTGGAAGGGACAGACAACACCGGGGAGCTGTTTTTT. Translated: CASSLEGTDNTGELFF. The full variable domain, in which reference TRBV5-1 and TRBJ2-2 provide the parts outside the CDR3, is KAGVTQTPRYLIKTRGQQVTLSCSPISGHRSVSWYQQTPGQGLQFLFEYFSETQRNKGNFPGRFSGRQFSNSRSEMNVSTLELGDSALYLCASSLEGTDNTGELFFGEGSRLTVL.

A single count supports this clone. The chain joins TRBV5-4 to TRBJ1-1; 11 bases are shared with TRBD1. Germline assignment: CDR1 SGHNT and CDR2 YYREEE (reference sequence). This CDR3 spans 15 amino acids. The J segment lost 7 bases and the V segment lost 4 bases, leaving 9 bases of the junction unmatched. CDR3 in amino acids: CASSGGTGGKFEAFF. The CDR3 DNA follows: TGTGCCAGCAGCGGGGGGACAGGGGGAAAGTTTGAAGCTTTCTTT. Looking up the rest from reference TRBV5-4 and TRBJ1-1 gives the full variable domain: ETGVTQSPTHLIKTRGQQVTLRCSSQSGHNTVSWYQQALGQGPQFIFQYYREEENGRGNFPPRFSGLQFPNYSSELNVNALELDDSALYLCASSGGTGGKFEAFFGQGTRLTVV.

V and J are TRBV19 and TRBJ2-5; tentative D call: TRBD2 (5 bases). The germline V and J ends were trimmed by 7 bases and 2 bases, with 14 bases remaining between them. CDR3 length equals 14 residues. The germline CDR1 and CDR2 sequences are LNHDA and SQIVND (reference sequence). DNA of the CDR3: TGTGCCAGTATGTCGATTGGGGAGCAAGAGACCCAGTACTTC. Amino acids: CASMSIGEQETQYF.

The table lists this clone with a count of one. This rearrangement joins TRBV9 to TRBJ1-1, with 7 nucleotides matching TRBD1. With 2 bases clipped from V and 1 base from J, the junction kept 8 bases outside the gene matches. The CDR3 runs to 16 residues. The germline gives CDR1 SGDLS, CDR2 YYNGEE. The CDR3 loop reads CASSVRGDRRNTEAFF. Written as DNA, the CDR3 is TGTGCCAGCAGCGTCAGAGGGGACAGACGGAACACTGAAGCTTTCTTT.

The V gene is TRBV2, the J gene TRBJ2-7; TRBD2 agrees at 10 bases. V was pared by 6 bases and J by 2 bases, with 7 bases of the junction left unmatched. The CDR3 extends over 15 amino acids. CDR1 is SNHLY, CDR2 FYNNEI, per germline. This CDR3 is CASRGPSGGTYEQYF. The CDR3, as DNA: TGTGCCAGCAGGGGGCCTAGCGGGGGTACCTACGAGCAGTACTTC.

The chain links TRBV24-1 to TRBJ2-1; 11 bases match TRBD2. CDR3 length: 13 amino acids. The J segment lost 6 bases and the V segment lost 11 bases, leaving 5 bases of the junction unmatched. The germline CDR1 and CDR2 sequences are KGHDR and SFDVKD. CDR3 in DNA: TGTGCCATTAGCGGGGGGGCCGCCAATGAGCAGTTCTTC. Translating gives CAISGGAANEQFF.

The V and J genes are TRBV6-5 and TRBJ1-1; D not resolved. From germline, CDR1 is MNHEY and CDR2 SVGAGI. The CDR3 runs 15 residues. Trimming stripped 4 bases from V and 2 bases from J, with 14 bases between. The CDR3 DNA is TGTGCCAGCAGTTCCAATAGCAGCCCTAACACTGAAGCTTTCTTT. Translated: CASSSNSSPNTEAFF.

For the CDR3, the DNA is TGTGCCAGCAGCCAAGCGCAGAACTATGGCTACACCTTC. Its translation: CASSQAQNYGYTF. The J gene is TRBJ1-2, the V gene TRBV3-1 (or the pseudogene TRBV3-2); D remains unclear. The CDR3 extends over 13 amino acids. CDR1 is LGHDT and CDR2 is YNNKEL in the germline V gene (reference sequence). V was cut by 1 base and J by 2 bases, with 5 bases left in between.

The chain is built from TRBV6-5 and TRBJ2-3; tentatively, D is TRBD2 (5 bases). Germline values: CDR1 MNHEY, CDR2 SVGAGI. Trimming left V 6 bases short and J 2 bases short, with 12 bases between. This CDR3 contains 14 residues. The CDR3 sequence is CASREAWDTDTQYF. The CDR3 nucleotides read TGTGCCAGCAGGGAGGCGTGGGACACAGATACGCAGTATTTT.

This chain uses TRBV10-3 with TRBJ1-1; 11 positions agree with TRBD1. The CDR3 spans 13 residues. V trimming: 4 bases; J trimming: 6 bases; junction bases outside the gene matches: 1. Germline V CDR1 and CDR2: ENHRY, SYGVKD. CDR3 residues: CAISAGQGAEAFF. The DNA for the CDR3 is TGTGCCATCAGTGCGGGACAGGGGGCTGAAGCTTTCTTT.

CDR3 protein: CASSVRGLSVGDEQFF. In nucleotides, the CDR3 is TGTGCCAGCAGCGTACGGGGATTAAGTGTTGGGGATGAGCAGTTCTTC. The V call is TRBV9, the J call TRBJ2-1; tentatively, D is TRBD2 (5 bases). CDR1 and CDR2 from the germline V gene are SGDLS and YYNGEE. Trimming shortened V by 1 base and J by 8 bases, and 19 bases separated the two germline ends. This CDR3 is built from 16 residues.

The chain combines TRBV3-1 (or the pseudogene TRBV3-2) with TRBJ2-1, with TRBD1 identical over 11 bases. Germline-derived CDR1 and CDR2 are LGHDT and YNNKEL (reference sequence). V gave up 1 base and J gave up 9 bases; unmatched junction bases: 5. The CDR3 runs to 15 residues. This CDR3 reads CASSQVWDRGIEQFF. CDR3 in DNA: TGTGCCAGCAGCCAAGTATGGGACAGGGGGATTGAGCAGTTCTTC.

This chain uses TRBV19 with TRBJ1-1; D is uncertain. CDR1 and CDR2 (germline): LNHDA, SQIVND (reference sequence). V gave up 0 bases and J gave up 1 base, with 9 bases separating them. CDR3 size: 15 residues. CDR3 nucleotides: TGTGCCAGTAGTATAGAACAGTCACCGAACACTGAAGCTTTCTTT. Translated, it gives CASSIEQSPNTEAFF.

The chain employs TRBV4-3 and TRBJ2-6, with 8 bases aligning to TRBD2. The CDR3 has 20 amino acids. Unmatched junction bases numbered 10, after V lost 0 bases and J lost 0 bases. Germline V gives CDR1 LGHNA, CDR2 YSLEER. The CDR3 region is CASSQDRAGGPDSGANVLTF. CDR3 DNA: TGCGCCAGCAGCCAAGATCGTGCGGGAGGACCAGACTCTGGGGCCAACGTCCTGACTTTC.

This rearrangement joins TRBV9 to TRBJ1-2, with D possibly TRBD1 on 5 matching bases. The CDR3 runs to 15 residues. Germline V gene lookup returns CDR1 SGDLS and CDR2 YYNGEE. V dropped 0 bases and J dropped 4 bases, with 13 bases sitting between them. DNA for the CDR3: TGTGCCAGCAGCGTAGCCGGGGGGGGTGCCTATGGCTACACCTTC. Amino acid sequence: CASSVAGGGAYGYTF.

This sequence joins TRBV4-2 and TRBJ1-3; D is unresolved. Germline V gene lookup returns CDR1 LGHNA and CDR2 YNFKEQ. The CDR3 runs to 13 residues. Trimming took 0 bases from V and 6 from J, leaving 6 bases between them. The DNA for the CDR3 is TGTGCCAGCAGCCAAGATAGATCAAACACCATATATTTT. It specifies CASSQDRSNTIYF.

The rearrangement joins TRBV27 to TRBJ1-5; D is uncertain. Germline CDR1 reads MNHEY; CDR2 reads SMNVEV (reference sequence). Trimming pared 5 bases from V and 0 bases from J, leaving 14 bases between. The CDR3 sequence is 16 residues long. CDR3: CASSTLPQYSNQPQHF. For the CDR3, the DNA is TGTGCCAGCAGTACCCTCCCCCAGTATAGCAATCAGCCCCAGCATTTT.

The chain employs TRBV2 and TRBJ2-1, with D perhaps matching TRBD2 (6 bases). Germline V lookup: CDR1 SNHLY, CDR2 FYNNEI. Between the trimmed V and J ends, which lost 3 bases and 4 bases, there was a span of 13 bases. The CDR3 has 15 amino acids. Here the CDR3 reads CASSEGRDVYNEQFF. CDR3 nucleotides: TGTGCCAGCAGTGAGGGGCGGGATGTTTACAATGAGCAGTTCTTC.

This sequence joins TRBV7-3 and TRBJ2-7; D may be TRBD2 (5 bases). Germline V gives CDR1 SGHTA, CDR2 FQGTGA. V lost 1 base and J lost 3, with 13 bases in between. The CDR3 loop spans 15 amino acids. The CDR3: CASSLREGSLYEQYF. The CDR3, as DNA: TGTGCCAGCAGCTTAAGGGAAGGGAGCCTCTACGAGCAGTACTTC.

This clone was seen more than once but under ten times. The V call is TRBV2, the J call TRBJ1-4; D is possibly TRBD1 (6 bases). This CDR3 contains 15 residues. The V end was cut by 6 bases, the J end by 8 bases, with 19 bases between. CDR1 SNHLY and CDR2 FYNNEI come from the germline V gene. CDR3 protein: CASSRDNPRGEKLFF. The CDR3 nucleotides are TGTGCCAGCAGCAGGGACAATCCAAGAGGGGAAAAACTGTTTTTT.

This sequence joins TRBV5-5 and TRBJ2-3; 11 bases fit TRBD2. This CDR3 has 16 amino acids. Germline CDR1 is SGHKS and CDR2 is YYEKEE (reference sequence). The V and J ends lost 0 bases and 2 bases, in that order; junction bases with no gene match: 2. CDR3 residues: CASSLGLAGYTDTQYF. The CDR3, as DNA: TGTGCCAGCAGCTTGGGACTAGCGGGATACACAGATACGCAGTATTTT.

This rearrangement joins TRBV12-5 to TRBJ2-5; TRBD1 aligns across 7 bases. There are 14 residues in the CDR3. Germline V gives CDR1 LGHNT, CDR2 FRNRAP. With V trimmed by 5 bases and J by 5 bases, 8 bases remained unmatched. The CDR3 loop reads CASGLGQVGETQYF. As DNA, the CDR3 is TGTGCTAGTGGTCTAGGACAGGTCGGGGAGACCCAGTACTTC.

The chain is built from TRBV6-1 and TRBJ1-4; 10 bases are a match to TRBD1. CDR1 and CDR2 (germline): MNHNS, SASEGT. V dropped 0 bases and J dropped 8; count of bases not matched to a gene: 6. The CDR3 is 16 amino acids. CDR3 amino acids: CASSEAGTGVGEKLFF. The CDR3 DNA reads TGTGCCAGCAGTGAAGCGGGGACAGGGGTTGGGGAAAAACTGTTTTTT.

DNA of the CDR3: TGTGCCAGCAGTTACATAGCCAGGGGAGACACTGAAGCTTTCTTT. Encoded protein: CASSYIARGDTEAFF. The chain is built from TRBV6-5 and TRBJ1-1; D is perhaps TRBD1 (6 bases). V was pared by 2 bases and J by 3 bases, with 13 bases between. Per the germline V gene, CDR1 is MNHEY and CDR2 is SVGAGI. CDR3 length equals 15 residues.